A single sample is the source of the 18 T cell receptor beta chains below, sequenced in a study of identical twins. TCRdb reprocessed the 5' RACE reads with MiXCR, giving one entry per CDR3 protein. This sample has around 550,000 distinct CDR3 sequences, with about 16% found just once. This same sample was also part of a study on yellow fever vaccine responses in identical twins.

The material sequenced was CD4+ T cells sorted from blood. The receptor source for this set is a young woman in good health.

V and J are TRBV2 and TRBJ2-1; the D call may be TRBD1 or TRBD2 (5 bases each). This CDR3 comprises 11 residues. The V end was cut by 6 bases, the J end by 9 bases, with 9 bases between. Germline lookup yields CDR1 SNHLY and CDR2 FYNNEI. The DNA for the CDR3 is TGTGCCAGCAGCACCGGGACTGAGCAGTTCTTC. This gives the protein CASSTGTEQFF.

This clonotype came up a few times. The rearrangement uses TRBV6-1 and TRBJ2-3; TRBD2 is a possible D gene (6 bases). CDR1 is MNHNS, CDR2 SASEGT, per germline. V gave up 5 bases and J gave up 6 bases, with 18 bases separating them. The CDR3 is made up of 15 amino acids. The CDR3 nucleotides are TGTGCCAGCAGTCCCGGAGGGACTCTTCGGGATACGCAGTATTTT. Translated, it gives CASSPGGTLRDTQYF.

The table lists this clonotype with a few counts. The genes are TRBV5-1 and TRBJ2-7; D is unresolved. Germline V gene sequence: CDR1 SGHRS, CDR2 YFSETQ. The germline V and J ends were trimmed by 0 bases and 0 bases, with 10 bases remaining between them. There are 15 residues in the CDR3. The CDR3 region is CASSLGNSRSYEQYV. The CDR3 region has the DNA TGCGCCAGCAGCTTGGGCAACAGCCGCTCCTACGAGCAGTACGTC.

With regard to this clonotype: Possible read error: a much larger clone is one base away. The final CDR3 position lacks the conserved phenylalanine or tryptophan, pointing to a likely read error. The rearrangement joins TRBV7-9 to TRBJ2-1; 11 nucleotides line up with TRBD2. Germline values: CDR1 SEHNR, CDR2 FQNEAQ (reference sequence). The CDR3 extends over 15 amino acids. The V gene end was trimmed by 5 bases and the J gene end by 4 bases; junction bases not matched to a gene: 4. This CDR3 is CASSETSGNYNEQFL. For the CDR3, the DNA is TGTGCCAGCAGCGAGACTAGCGGGAATTACAATGAGCAGTTCTTA.

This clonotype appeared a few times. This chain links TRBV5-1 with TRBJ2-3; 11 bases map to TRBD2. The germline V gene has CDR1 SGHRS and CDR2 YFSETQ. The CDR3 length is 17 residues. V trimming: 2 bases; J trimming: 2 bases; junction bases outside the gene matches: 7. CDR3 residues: CASSFSLAGGFTDTQYF. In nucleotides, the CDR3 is TGCGCCAGCAGCTTCTCCCTAGCGGGGGGATTCACAGATACGCAGTATTTT.

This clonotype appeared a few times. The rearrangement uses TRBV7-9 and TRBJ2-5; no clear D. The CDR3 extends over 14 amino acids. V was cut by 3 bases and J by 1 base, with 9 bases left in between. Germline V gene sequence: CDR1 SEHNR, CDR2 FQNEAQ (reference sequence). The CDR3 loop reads CASSFDILQETQYF. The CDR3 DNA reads TGTGCCAGCAGCTTTGACATCCTCCAAGAGACCCAGTACTTC.

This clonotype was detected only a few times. The CDR3 protein is CASSWGGSTDTQYF. The CDR3 region has the DNA TGTGCCAGCAGCTGGGGCGGGAGTACAGATACGCAGTATTTT. The chain employs TRBV11-2 and TRBJ2-3; 7 bases are shared with TRBD2. The junction had 4 bases not matched to a gene; V was cut back by 4 bases and J by 3 bases. This CDR3 region has 14 residues. CDR1 and CDR2 from the germline V gene are SGHAT and FQNNGV.

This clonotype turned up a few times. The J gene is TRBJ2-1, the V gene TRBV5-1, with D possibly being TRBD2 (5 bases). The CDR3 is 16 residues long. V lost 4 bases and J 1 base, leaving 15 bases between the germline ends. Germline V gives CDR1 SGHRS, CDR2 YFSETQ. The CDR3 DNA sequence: TGCGCCAGCAGCAAGGACGGATCGGGGTCCTACAATGAGCAGTTCTTC. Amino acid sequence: CASSKDGSGSYNEQFF.

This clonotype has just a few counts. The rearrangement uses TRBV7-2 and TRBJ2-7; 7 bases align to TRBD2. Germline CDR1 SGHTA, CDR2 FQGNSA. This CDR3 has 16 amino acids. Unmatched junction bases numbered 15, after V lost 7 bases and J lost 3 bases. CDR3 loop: CASTSPPWRGNYEQYV. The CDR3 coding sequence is TGTGCCAGCACCTCACCTCCATGGCGGGGGAACTACGAGCAGTACGTC.

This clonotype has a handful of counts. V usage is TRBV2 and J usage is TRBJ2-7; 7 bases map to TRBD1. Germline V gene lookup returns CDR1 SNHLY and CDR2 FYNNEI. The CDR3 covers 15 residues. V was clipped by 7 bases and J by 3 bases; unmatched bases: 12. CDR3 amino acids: CASTGTRQGSYEQYF. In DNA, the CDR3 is TGTGCCAGCACCGGTACTCGACAGGGTAGCTACGAGCAGTACTTC.

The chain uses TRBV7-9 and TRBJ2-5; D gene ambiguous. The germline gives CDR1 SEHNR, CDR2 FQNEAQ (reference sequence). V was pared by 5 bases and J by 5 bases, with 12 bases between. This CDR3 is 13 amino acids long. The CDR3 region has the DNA TGTGCCAGCAGCCCCCTGGTGGAGGAGACCCAGTACTTC. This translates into CASSPLVEETQYF. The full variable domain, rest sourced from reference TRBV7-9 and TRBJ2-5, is DTGVSQNPRHKITKRGQNVTFRCDPISEHNRLYWYRQTLGQGPEFLTYFQNEAQLEKSRLLSDRFSAERPKGSFSTLEIQRTEQGDSAMYLCASSPLVEETQYFGPGTRLLVL.

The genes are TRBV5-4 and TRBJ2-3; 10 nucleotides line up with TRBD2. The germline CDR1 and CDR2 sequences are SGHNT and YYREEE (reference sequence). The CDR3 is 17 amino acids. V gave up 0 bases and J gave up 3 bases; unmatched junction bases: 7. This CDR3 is CASSLEASGRGTDTQYF. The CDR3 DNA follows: TGTGCCAGCAGCTTGGAGGCTAGCGGGAGAGGGACAGATACGCAGTATTTT.

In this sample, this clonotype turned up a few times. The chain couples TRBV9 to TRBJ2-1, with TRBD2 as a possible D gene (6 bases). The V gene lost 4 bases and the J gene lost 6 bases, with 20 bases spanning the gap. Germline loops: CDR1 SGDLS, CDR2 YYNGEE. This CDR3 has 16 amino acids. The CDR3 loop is CASSPPLEREVNEQFF. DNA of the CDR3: TGTGCCAGCAGCCCTCCCTTAGAGAGGGAGGTCAATGAGCAGTTCTTC.

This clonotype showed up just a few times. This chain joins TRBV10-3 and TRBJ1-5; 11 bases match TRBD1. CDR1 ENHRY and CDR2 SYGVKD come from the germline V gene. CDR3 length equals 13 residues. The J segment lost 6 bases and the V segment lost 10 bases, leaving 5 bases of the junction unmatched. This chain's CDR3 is CATGQGAGQPQHF. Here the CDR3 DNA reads TGTGCCACCGGACAGGGGGCGGGTCAGCCCCAGCATTTT.

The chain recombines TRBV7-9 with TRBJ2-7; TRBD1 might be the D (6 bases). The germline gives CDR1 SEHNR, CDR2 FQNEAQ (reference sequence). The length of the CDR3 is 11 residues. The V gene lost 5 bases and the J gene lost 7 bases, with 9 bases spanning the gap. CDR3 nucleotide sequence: TGTGCCAGCAGCCAGGGGCCGGAGCAGTACGTC. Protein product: CASSQGPEQYV.

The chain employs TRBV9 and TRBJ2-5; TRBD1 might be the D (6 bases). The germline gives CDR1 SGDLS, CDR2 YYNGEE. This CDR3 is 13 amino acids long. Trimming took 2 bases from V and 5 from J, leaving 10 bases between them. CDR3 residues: CASSVDRSETQYF. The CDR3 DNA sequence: TGTGCCAGCAGCGTTGACAGGTCTGAGACCCAGTACTTC.

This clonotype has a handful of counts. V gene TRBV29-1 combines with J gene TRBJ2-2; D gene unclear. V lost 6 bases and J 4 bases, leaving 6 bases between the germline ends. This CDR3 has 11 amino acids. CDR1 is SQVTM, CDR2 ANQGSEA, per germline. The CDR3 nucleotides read TGCAGCGTCCGACTCACCGGGGAGCTGTTTTTT. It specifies CSVRLTGELFF.

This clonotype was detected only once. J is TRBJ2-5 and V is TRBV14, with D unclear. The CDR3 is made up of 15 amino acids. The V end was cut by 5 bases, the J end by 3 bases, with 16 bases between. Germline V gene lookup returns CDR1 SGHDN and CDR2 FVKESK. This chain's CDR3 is CASSWTSGIKETQYF. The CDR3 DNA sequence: TGTGCCAGCAGCTGGACCTCAGGAATAAAAGAGACCCAGTACTTC.